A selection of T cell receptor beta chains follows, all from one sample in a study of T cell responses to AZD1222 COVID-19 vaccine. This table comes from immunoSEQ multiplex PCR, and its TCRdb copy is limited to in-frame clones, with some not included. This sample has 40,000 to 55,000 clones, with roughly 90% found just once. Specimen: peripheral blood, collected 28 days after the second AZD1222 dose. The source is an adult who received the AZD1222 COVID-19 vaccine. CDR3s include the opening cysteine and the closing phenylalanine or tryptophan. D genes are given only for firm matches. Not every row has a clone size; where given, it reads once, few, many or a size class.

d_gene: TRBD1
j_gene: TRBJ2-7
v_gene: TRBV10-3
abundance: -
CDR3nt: TGTGCCATCAGTGATTACGGACAGGGGGCCTACGAGCAGTACTTC
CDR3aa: CAISDYGQGAYEQYF

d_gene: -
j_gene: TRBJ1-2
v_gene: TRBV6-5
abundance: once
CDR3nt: TGTGCCAGCAGTTACGATCTTCTCGCAACCTATGGCTACACCTTC
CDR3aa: CASSYDLLATYGYTF

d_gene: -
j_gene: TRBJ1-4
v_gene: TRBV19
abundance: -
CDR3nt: TGTGCCAGTACCCCGTCAGGGTTGGGGGAAAAACTGTTTTTT
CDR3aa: CASTPSGLGEKLFF

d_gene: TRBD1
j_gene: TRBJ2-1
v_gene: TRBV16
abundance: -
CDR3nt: TGTGCCAGCAGCCAATCGCGCGGGACAGGGGCTAACAATGAGCAGTTCTTC
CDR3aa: CASSQSRGTGANNEQFF

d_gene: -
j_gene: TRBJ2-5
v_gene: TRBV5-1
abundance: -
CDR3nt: TGCGCCAGCAGCTTTGTGGGGCTCCAAGAGACCCAGTACTTC
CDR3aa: CASSFVGLQETQYF

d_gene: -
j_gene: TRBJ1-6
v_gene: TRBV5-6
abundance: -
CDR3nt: TGTGCCAGCAGCTTGGGGGCAGGGGTCTCCTATAATTCACCCCTCCACTTT
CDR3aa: CASSLGAGVSYNSPLHF

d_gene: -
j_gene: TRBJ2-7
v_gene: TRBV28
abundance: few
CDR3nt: TGTGCCAGCAGTTTCCCGATTGTAGAGGAGCAGTACTTC
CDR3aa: CASSFPIVEEQYF

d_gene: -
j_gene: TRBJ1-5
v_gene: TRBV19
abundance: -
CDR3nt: TGTGCCAGCTCCGGGGCCCGCAATCAGCCCCAGCATTTT
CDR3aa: CASSGARNQPQHF

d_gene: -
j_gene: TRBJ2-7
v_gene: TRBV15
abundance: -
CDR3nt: TGTGCCACCAGCAGGGGTCGCTCCTACGAGCAGTACTTC
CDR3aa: CATSRGRSYEQYF

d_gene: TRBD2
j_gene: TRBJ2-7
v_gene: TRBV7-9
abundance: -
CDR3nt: TGTGCCAGCAGCTTGGATGGACTAGCGGGAGTAAAAGAGCAGTACTTC
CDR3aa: CASSLDGLAGVKEQYF

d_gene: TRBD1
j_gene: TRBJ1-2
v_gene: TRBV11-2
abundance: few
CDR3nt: TGTGCCAGCAGTTTGGACAGGGGGTGGAACTATGGCTACACCTTC
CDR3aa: CASSLDRGWNYGYTF

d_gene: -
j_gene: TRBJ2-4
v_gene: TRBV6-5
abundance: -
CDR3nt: TGTGCCAGCAATCCCGGGACGGAAGAAAACATTCAGTACTTC
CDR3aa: CASNPGTEENIQYF

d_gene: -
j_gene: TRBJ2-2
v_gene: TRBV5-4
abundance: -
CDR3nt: TGTGCCAGCAGCAGGGCCGGGAACACCGGGGAGCTGTTTTTT
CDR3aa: CASSRAGNTGELFF

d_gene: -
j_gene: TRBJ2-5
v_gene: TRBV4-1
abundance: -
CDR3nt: TGCGCCAGCAGCCAAGAGACAGGACACCTTCTCGGGGAGACCCAGTACTTC
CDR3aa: CASSQETGHLLGETQYF

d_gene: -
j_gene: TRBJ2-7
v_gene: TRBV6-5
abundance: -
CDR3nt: TGTGCCAGCAGTTACGTAGGGACACAGACATCCTACGAGCAGTACTTC
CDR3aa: CASSYVGTQTSYEQYF

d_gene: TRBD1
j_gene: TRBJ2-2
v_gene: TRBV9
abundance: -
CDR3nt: TGTGCCAGCAGCACCAGAGGGGACAGGTCTACCGGGGAGCTGTTTTTT
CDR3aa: CASSTRGDRSTGELFF

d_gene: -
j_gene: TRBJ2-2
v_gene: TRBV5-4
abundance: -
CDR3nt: TGTGCCAGCACTGAGAGGACCGGGGAGCTGTTTTTT
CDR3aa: CASTERTGELFF

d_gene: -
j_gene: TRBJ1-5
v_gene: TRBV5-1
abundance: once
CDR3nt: TGCGCCAGCAGTTTCGCGTCGGGCCAGCCCCAGCATTTT
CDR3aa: CASSFASGQPQHF

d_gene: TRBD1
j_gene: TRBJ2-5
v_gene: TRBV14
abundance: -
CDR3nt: TGTGCCAGCAGCCGCAGTGGGACAGGGCGGGAGACCCAGTACTTC
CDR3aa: CASSRSGTGRETQYF

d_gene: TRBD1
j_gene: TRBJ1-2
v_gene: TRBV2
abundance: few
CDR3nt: TGTGCCAGCAGTGTGAGAGGGGGCTATAATGGCTACACCTTC
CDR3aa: CASSVRGGYNGYTF

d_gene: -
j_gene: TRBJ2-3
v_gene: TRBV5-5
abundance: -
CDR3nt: TGTGCCAGCAGCTTGGCGGCTCGTGCAGATACGCAGTATTTT
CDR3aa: CASSLAARADTQYF

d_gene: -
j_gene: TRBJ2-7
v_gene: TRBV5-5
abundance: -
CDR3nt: TGTGCCAGCAGCCCCTGGACTACCTACGAGCAGTACTTC
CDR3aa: CASSPWTTYEQYF

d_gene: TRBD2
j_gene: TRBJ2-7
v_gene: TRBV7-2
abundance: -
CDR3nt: TGTGCCAGCAGCTTAAGGCTAGCGGTGAGCTCCTACGAGCAGTACTTC
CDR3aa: CASSLRLAVSSYEQYF

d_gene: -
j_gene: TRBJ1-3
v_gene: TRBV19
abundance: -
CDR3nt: TGTGCCAGTAGTACCAACTTTGCGGGTAGTGGAAACACCATATATTTT
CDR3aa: CASSTNFAGSGNTIYF

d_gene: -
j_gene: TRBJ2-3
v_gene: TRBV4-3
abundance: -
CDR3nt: TGCGCCAGCAGCCCACGGTGGACTACGAACACAGATACGCAGTATTTT
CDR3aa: CASSPRWTTNTDTQYF

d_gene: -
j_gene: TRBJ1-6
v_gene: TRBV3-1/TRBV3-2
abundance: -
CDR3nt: TGTGCCAGCAGCCGGCGGGGAAACTATAATTCACCCCTCCACTTT
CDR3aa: CASSRRGNYNSPLHF

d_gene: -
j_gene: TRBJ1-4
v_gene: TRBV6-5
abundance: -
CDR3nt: TGTGCCAGCAGCCCCCGTGCAACTAATGAAAAACTGTTTTTT
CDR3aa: CASSPRATNEKLFF

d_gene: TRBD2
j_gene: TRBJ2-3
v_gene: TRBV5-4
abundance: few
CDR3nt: TGTGCCAGCACCTCCCGGGGGGAGGCAGATACGCAGTATTTT
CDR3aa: CASTSRGEADTQYF

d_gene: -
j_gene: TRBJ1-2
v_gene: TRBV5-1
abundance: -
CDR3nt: TGCGCCAGCAGCTTTTACGGGGGCAGTGATGGCTACACCTTC
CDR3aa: CASSFYGGSDGYTF

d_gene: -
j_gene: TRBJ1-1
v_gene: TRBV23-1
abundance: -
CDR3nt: TGCGCCAGCAGGCCGACAGTGAACACTGAAGCTTTCTTT
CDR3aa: CASRPTVNTEAFF

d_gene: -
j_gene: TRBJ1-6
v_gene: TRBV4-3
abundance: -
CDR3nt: TGCGCCAGCAGCCGAGGACAGAGCTCCTATAATTCACCCCTCCACTTT
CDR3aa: CASSRGQSSYNSPLHF

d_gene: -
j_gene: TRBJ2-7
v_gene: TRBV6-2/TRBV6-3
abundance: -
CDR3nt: TGTGCCAGCAGTATAGAGCTTCATCGGATTTACGAGCAGTACTTC
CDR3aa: CASSIELHRIYEQYF